A single sample is the source of the 4 T cell receptor beta chains below, sequenced in a study of cytomegalovirus exposure and HLA in healthy donors. PCR was performed using 60 Vbeta and 13 Jbeta primers. Libraries were prepared by immunoSEQ multiplex PCR; TCRdb keeps only in-frame clonotypes and omits some of them. This sample yields 150,000 to 200,000 clones, of which about 80% are seen a single time; 4.8% belongs to the top ten. The sample was PBMCs. These receptors were taken from a man between 18 and 35 years old in good health and CMV-seronegative.

This chain links TRBV6-5 with TRBJ1-2; D is unclear. Trimming removed 4 bases from V and 3 bases from J, with 9 bases in between. This CDR3 comprises 13 residues. The germline V gene encodes CDR1 MNHEY and CDR2 SVGAGI. CDR3 nucleotide sequence: TGTGCCAGCAGTTCGTTCGGAGACTATGGCTACACCTTC. It yields the protein CASSSFGDYGYTF.

V usage is TRBV15 and J usage is TRBJ2-3, with D maybe TRBD2 (6 bases). V shed 5 bases and J shed 4 bases, with 25 bases lying between them. The CDR3 covers 18 residues. The germline V gene has CDR1 LNHNV and CDR2 YYDKDF (reference sequence). The CDR3 loop is CATSGARGRSGVADTQYF. The CDR3 region has the DNA TGTGCCACCAGCGGGGCCAGAGGGCGGTCGGGAGTTGCAGATACGCAGTATTTT.

This clone was seen once. The chain has TRBV5-1 and TRBJ2-3; TRBD2 matches 13 bases. Per germline, CDR1 SGHRS and CDR2 YFSETQ. V was pared by 7 bases and J by 1 base, with 6 bases of the junction left unmatched. The length of the CDR3 is 16 residues. The CDR3 reads CASRGLAGARTDTQYF. The CDR3 DNA sequence: TGCGCCAGCCGCGGACTAGCGGGGGCCCGCACAGATACGCAGTATTTT.

The chain uses TRBV23-1 and TRBJ2-7; 9 bases line up with TRBD1. TRBV23-1 has ORF status, its function being uncertain. CDR3 length equals 16 residues. With 2 bases clipped from V and 7 bases from J, the junction kept 12 bases outside the gene matches. The DNA of the CDR3 is TGCGCCAGCAGTCAACGACCGGGACAGGGTACGGGAGAGCAGTACTTC. Translated, it gives CASSQRPGQGTGEQYF.